This T cell receptor beta chain was sequenced during a study of control samples from healthy donors and cancer patients. Sequencing was performed with immunoSEQ multiplex PCR; in TCRdb, only in-frame clones are kept and a portion is missing. The repertoire holds some 200,000 clones, with 80% to 95% as singletons. Material: blood. The clonotype originates from a man aged 18 to 35 in good health.

In DNA, the CDR3 is TGTGCCAGCACTTCCAGGGAATTGAGTGGCTACACCTTC. Its protein is CASTSRELSGYTF. The chain links TRBV28 to TRBJ1-2, with D possibly TRBD1 on 5 matching bases. The CDR3 has 13 amino acids. Trimming took 7 bases from V and 7 from J, leaving 16 bases between them. The germline CDR1 and CDR2 sequences are MDHEN and SYDVKM.